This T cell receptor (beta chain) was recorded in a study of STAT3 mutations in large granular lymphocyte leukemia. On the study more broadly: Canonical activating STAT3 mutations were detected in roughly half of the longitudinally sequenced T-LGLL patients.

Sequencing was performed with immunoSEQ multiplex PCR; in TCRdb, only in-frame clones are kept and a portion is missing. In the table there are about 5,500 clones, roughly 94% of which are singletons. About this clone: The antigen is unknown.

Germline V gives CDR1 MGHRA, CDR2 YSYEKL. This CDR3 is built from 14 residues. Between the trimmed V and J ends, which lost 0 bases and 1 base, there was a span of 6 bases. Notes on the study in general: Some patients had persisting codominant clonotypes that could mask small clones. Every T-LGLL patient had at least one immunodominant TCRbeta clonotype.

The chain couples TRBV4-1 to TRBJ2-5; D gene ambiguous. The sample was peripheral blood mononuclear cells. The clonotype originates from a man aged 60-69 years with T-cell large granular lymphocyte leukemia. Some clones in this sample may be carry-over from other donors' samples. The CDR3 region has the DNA TGCGCCAGCAGCCAAGATCCCATCCAAGAGACCCAGTACTTC. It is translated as CASSQDPIQETQYF.